This entry concerns a single TCR beta chain. Its antigen remains unknown. This specimen comes from a study of T cells in localized non-small cell lung cancer. Study-wide points: Uninvolved adjacent lung showed higher T cell clonality than tumor.

Data came from immunoSEQ multiplex PCR; TCRdb stores just in-frame clones and leaves some out. This sample yields under 70,000 clones, of which 80% to 90% are seen a single time; about 4.8% belongs to the top ten. This CDR3 is built from 16 residues. Per germline, CDR1 SGHRS and CDR2 YFSETQ. The V end lost 2 bases, the J end lost 3 bases, and 17 bases lay between the germline ends. The sequencing here drew on peripheral blood, taken before any cancer treatment. V usage is TRBV5-1 and J usage is TRBJ1-1; D ambiguous. This TCR came from a woman aged 40-70 years with stage I lung adenocarcinoma. The CDR3 protein is CASSFMGDVGYTEAFF. CDR3 nucleotides: TGCGCCAGCAGCTTCATGGGAGACGTAGGGTACACTGAAGCTTTCTTT.